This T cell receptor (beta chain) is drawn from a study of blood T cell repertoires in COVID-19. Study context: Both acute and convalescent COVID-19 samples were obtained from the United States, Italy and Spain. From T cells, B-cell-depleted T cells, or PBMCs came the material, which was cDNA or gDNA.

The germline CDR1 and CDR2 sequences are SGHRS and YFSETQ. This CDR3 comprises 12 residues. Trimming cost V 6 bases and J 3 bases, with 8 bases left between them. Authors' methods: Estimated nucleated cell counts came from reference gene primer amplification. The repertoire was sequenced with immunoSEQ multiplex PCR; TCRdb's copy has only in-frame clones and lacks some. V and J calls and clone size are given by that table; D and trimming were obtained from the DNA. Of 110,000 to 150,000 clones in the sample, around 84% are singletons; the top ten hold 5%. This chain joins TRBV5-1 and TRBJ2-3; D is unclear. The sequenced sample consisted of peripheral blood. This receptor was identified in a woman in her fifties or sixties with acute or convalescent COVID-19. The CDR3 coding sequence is TGCGCCAGCAAATTGAGTACAGATACGCAGTATTTT. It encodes CASKLSTDTQYF. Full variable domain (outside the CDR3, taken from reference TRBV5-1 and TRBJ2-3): KAGVTQTPRYLIKTRGQQVTLSCSPISGHRSVSWYQQTPGQGLQFLFEYFSETQRNKGNFPGRFSGRQFSNSRSEMNVSTLELGDSALYLCASKLSTDTQYFGPGTRLTVL.